The next 24 T cell receptor beta chains were all read from a single sample in a study of beta chain features in type 1 diabetes. All of the isolated RNA was reverse transcribed, so expressed TCRB transcripts were sequenced. Clones were sequenced by immunoSEQ multiplex PCR, and TCRdb holds only the in-frame ones, with some missing. The data contain fewer than 900,000 clones, 15% to 20% of them seen just once; the ten biggest clones take up around 0.02%. Specimen: naive CD4+ T cells from blood. The receptors here all came from a woman aged 18 to 35 in good health.

This clone was recorded a few times. V usage is TRBV9 and J usage is TRBJ2-7; 8 positions match TRBD2. Trimming at V came to 2 bases and at J to 9 bases, leaving 10 bases not matched to a gene. The CDR3 length is 14 residues. The germline gives CDR1 SGDLS, CDR2 YYNGEE. In DNA form, the CDR3 reads TGTGCCAGCAGCGTGGGACTAGTAGATAGAATGCAGTACTTC. It yields the protein CASSVGLVDRMQYF.

The CDR3, as DNA: TGTGCCATCAGTGAGGTGCAGGGTGGAAACACCATATATTTT. This encodes CAISEVQGGNTIYF. This chain uses TRBV10-3 with TRBJ1-3; D possibly corresponds to TRBD1 (5 bases). The germline V gene has CDR1 ENHRY and CDR2 SYGVKD. The germline V and J ends were trimmed by 2 bases and 3 bases, with 8 bases remaining between them. The CDR3 contains 14 residues.

This chain uses TRBV28 with TRBJ2-1; D possibly corresponds to TRBD2 (7 bases). This CDR3 region has 17 residues. Germline values: CDR1 MDHEN, CDR2 SYDVKM. V was clipped by 5 bases and J by 4 bases, with 21 bases between them. The CDR3 is CASSLIRRRGPYNEQFF. The DNA of the CDR3 is TGTGCCAGCAGTCTCATCCGTAGGCGGGGGCCTTACAATGAGCAGTTCTTC.

This clone turned up a few times. The chain is built from TRBV7-9 and TRBJ2-2, with unresolved D. Germline V lookup: CDR1 SEHNR, CDR2 FQNEAQ (reference sequence). This CDR3 is built from 16 residues. Trimming took 2 bases from V and 0 from J, leaving 10 bases between them. CDR3 sequence (DNA): TGTGCCAGCAGCTTATCGTCTAGGGCGAACACCGGGGAGCTGTTTTTT. This gives the protein CASSLSSRANTGELFF.

The rearrangement links TRBV19 to TRBJ1-5; TRBD1 might be the D (5 bases). This CDR3 contains 15 residues. V was cut by 3 bases and J by 1 base, with 10 bases left in between. Germline CDR1 is LNHDA and CDR2 is SQIVND (reference sequence). The CDR3 loop reads CASSMGRGSNQPQHF. CDR3 nucleotide sequence: TGTGCCAGTAGTATGGGTCGGGGGAGCAATCAGCCCCAGCATTTT.

A few counts support this clone. The genes are TRBV5-4 and TRBJ2-5, with TRBD1 matching over 9 bases. The V gene end was trimmed by 4 bases and the J gene end by 5 bases; junction bases not matched to a gene: 6. This CDR3 region has 14 residues. CDR1 and CDR2 (germline): SGHNT, YYREEE (reference sequence). CDR3 amino acids: CASSKDRGWETQYF. Here the CDR3 DNA reads TGTGCCAGCAGCAAGGACAGGGGATGGGAGACCCAGTACTTC. Variable domain in full (rest from reference TRBV5-4 and TRBJ2-5): ETGVTQSPTHLIKTRGQQVTLRCSSQSGHNTVSWYQQALGQGPQFIFQYYREEENGRGNFPPRFSGLQFPNYSSELNVNALELDDSALYLCASSKDRGWETQYFGPGTRLLVL.

The rearrangement links TRBV2 to TRBJ1-3; TRBD1 might be the D (6 bases). The CDR3 contains 13 residues. Germline CDR1 reads SNHLY; CDR2 reads FYNNEI. The V and J ends lost 5 bases and 2 bases respectively, with 7 bases between them. This chain's CDR3 is CASSRDTGNTIYF. CDR3 nucleotides: TGTGCCAGCAGTCGGGACACTGGAAACACCATATATTTT.

The V and J genes are TRBV28 and TRBJ2-1; 7 bases agree with TRBD2. Germline CDR1 MDHEN, CDR2 SYDVKM. This CDR3 comprises 16 residues. After removal of 6 bases from V and 2 bases from J, the junction contained 10 bases not matched to a gene. CDR3 DNA: TGTGCCAGCAGCCCGCTCGGGGGGACCGCCTACAATGAGCAGTTCTTC. Translated: CASSPLGGTAYNEQFF.

This clone was picked up a small number of times. This rearrangement joins TRBV7-9 to TRBJ1-2, with unresolved D. Germline loops: CDR1 SEHNR, CDR2 FQNEAQ (reference sequence). CDR3 size: 14 residues. The V and J ends lost 1 base and 2 bases respectively, with 8 bases between them. CDR3 sequence: CASSLGGRNYGYTF. The CDR3, as DNA: TGTGCCAGCAGCTTAGGCGGTCGAAACTATGGCTACACCTTC.

The chain joins TRBV28 to TRBJ2-2; D gene uncertain. The CDR3 loop spans 12 amino acids. V lost 6 bases, J lost 6 bases, and 8 bases lay in between. Germline-derived CDR1 and CDR2 are MDHEN and SYDVKM. Here the CDR3 DNA reads TGTGCCAGCAGCTCGTATGCCGGGGAGCTGTTTTTT. Translated, it gives CASSSYAGELFF.

The chain joins TRBV20-1 to TRBJ2-7; no definite D call. Trimming removed 0 bases from V and 5 bases from J, with 2 bases in between. The CDR3 totals 10 residues. Looked up from germline, CDR1 is DFQATT and CDR2 is SNEGSKA (reference sequence). The CDR3 loop reads CSARDDEQYF. In nucleotides, the CDR3 is TGCAGTGCTAGAGATGACGAGCAGTACTTC.

This clone was observed a handful of times. The V and J genes are TRBV9 and TRBJ2-1; D is undetermined. Per the germline V gene, CDR1 is SGDLS and CDR2 is YYNGEE. The CDR3 runs to 12 residues. Deletions cut 1 base from V and 9 bases from J, with 8 bases between. The CDR3 reads CASSVFVGEQFF. The CDR3 DNA reads TGTGCCAGCAGCGTATTTGTCGGTGAGCAGTTCTTC.

The rearrangement joins TRBV4-1 to TRBJ2-2; tentative D call: TRBD1 (6 bases). This CDR3 has 15 amino acids. The germline gives CDR1 MGHRA, CDR2 YSYEKL. V lost 1 base and J lost 0, with 6 bases in between. The chain's CDR3 is CASSQGQANTGELFF. The CDR3 DNA is TGCGCCAGCAGCCAAGGACAGGCGAACACCGGGGAGCTGTTTTTT.

Only a few counts were recorded for this clone. The chain has TRBV29-1 and TRBJ2-6; weak D call: TRBD2 (5 bases). This CDR3 has 16 residues. Germline V gives CDR1 SQVTM, CDR2 ANQGSEA. The V end was cut by 4 bases, the J end by 0 bases, with 13 bases between. CDR3 sequence (DNA): TGCAGCGTTGGTGTGGGGAGTAGCTCTGGGGCCAACGTCCTGACTTTC. Translation gives CSVGVGSSSGANVLTF.

The CDR3 coding sequence is TGTGCCAGCAGCTTAGATGAGACGTGGCGGTCTAATGAAAAACTGTTTTTT. Translating gives CASSLDETWRSNEKLFF. This chain links TRBV11-2 with TRBJ1-4; D is unclear. V lost 0 bases and J 3 bases, leaving 14 bases between the germline ends. Germline-derived CDR1 and CDR2 are SGHAT and FQNNGV. The CDR3 totals 17 residues. Variable domain in full (rest from reference TRBV11-2 and TRBJ1-4): EAGVAQSPRYKIIEKRQSVAFWCNPISGHATLYWYQQILGQGPKLLIQFQNNGVVDDSQLPKDRFSAERLKGVDSTLKIQPAKLEDSAVYLCASSLDETWRSNEKLFFGSGTQLSVL.

The chain combines TRBV6-6 with TRBJ1-1, with D perhaps matching TRBD1 (5 bases). The CDR3 sequence is 15 residues long. V lost 5 bases and J lost 5, with 18 bases in between. CDR1 and CDR2 (germline): MNHNY, SVGAGI (reference sequence). The chain's CDR3 is CASSTHRLEGTEAFF. The DNA of the CDR3 is TGTGCCAGCAGTACACACAGGTTGGAGGGGACTGAAGCTTTCTTT.

This chain joins TRBV2 and TRBJ2-1, with TRBD2 identical over 10 bases. The CDR3 is 19 residues long. The J segment lost 0 bases and the V segment lost 2 bases, leaving 10 bases of the junction unmatched. Germline values: CDR1 SNHLY, CDR2 FYNNEI. CDR3 in DNA: TGTGCCAGCAGTGAATTGGAACTAGCGGGATTAGGCTCCTACAATGAGCAGTTCTTC. It encodes CASSELELAGLGSYNEQFF.

The chain uses TRBV2 and TRBJ1-1; D uncertain. The CDR3 covers 14 residues. The germline gives CDR1 SNHLY, CDR2 FYNNEI. The V end was cut by 6 bases, the J end by 1 base, with 12 bases between. CDR3 nucleotide sequence: TGTGCCAGCAGCGTCCGACGGAGGAACACTGAAGCTTTCTTT. Translated: CASSVRRRNTEAFF.

This clone was seen many times. V gene TRBV7-2 combines with J gene TRBJ1-4; D is undetermined. Deletions cut 4 bases from V and 7 bases from J, with 13 bases between. This CDR3 spans 14 amino acids. Germline V gene data show CDR1 as SGHTA and CDR2 as FQGNSA. The CDR3 spells CASSSSLRGEKLFF. The DNA of the CDR3 is TGTGCCAGCAGCTCCTCCTTACGGGGTGAAAAACTGTTTTTT. The entire variable domain, with the rest obtained from reference TRBV7-2 and TRBJ1-4, is as follows: GAGVSQSPSNKVTEKGKDVELRCDPISGHTALYWYRQSLGQGLEFLIYFQGNSAPDKSGLPSDRFSAERTGGSVSTLTIQRTQQEDSAVYLCASSSSLRGEKLFFGSGTQLSVL.

This clone has just a few counts. The chain couples TRBV5-4 to TRBJ2-7; D is uncertain. V lost 4 bases to trimming and J lost 6 bases, with 20 bases between them. Germline V CDR1 and CDR2: SGHNT, YYREEE (reference sequence). This CDR3 contains 15 residues. The CDR3 sequence is CASSRSSPKPGEQYF. The CDR3 nucleotides read TGTGCCAGCAGCCGTAGCTCCCCTAAGCCGGGCGAGCAGTACTTC.

This clone was detected a few times. The chain has TRBV9 and TRBJ2-3; D gene uncertain. Germline loops: CDR1 SGDLS, CDR2 YYNGEE. V lost 3 bases to trimming and J lost 1 base, with 9 bases between them. The CDR3 covers 14 residues. The CDR3 nucleotides read TGTGCCAGCAGCGCGATTGCTCGCACAGATACGCAGTATTTT. Protein: CASSAIARTDTQYF.

A note on this clone: Other DNA sequences in the sample encode the same CDR3. This chain links TRBV28 with TRBJ2-6; D gene uncertain. The germline V and J ends were trimmed by 4 bases and 0 bases, with 7 bases remaining between them. Germline-derived CDR1 and CDR2 are MDHEN and SYDVKM. The length of the CDR3 is 15 residues. CDR3 loop: CASSSGSSGANVLTF. The DNA of the CDR3 is TGTGCCAGCAGTTCGGGCTCCTCTGGGGCCAACGTCCTGACTTTC. Supplemented by reference TRBV28 and TRBJ2-6, the full variable domain reads DVKVTQSSRYLVKRTGEKVFLECVQDMDHENMFWYRQDPGLGLRLIYFSYDVKMKEKGDIPEGYSVSREKKERFSLILESASTNQTSMYLCASSSGSSGANVLTFGAGSRLTVL.

The V call is TRBV7-2, the J call TRBJ2-7, with 7 positions matching TRBD2. CDR1 and CDR2 (germline): SGHTA, FQGNSA. This CDR3 has 17 amino acids. With 5 bases clipped from V and 3 bases from J, the junction kept 16 bases outside the gene matches. CDR3 amino acids: CASSRSGGGALYYEQYF. In DNA form, the CDR3 reads TGTGCCAGCAGCCGCTCCGGCGGGGGAGCGCTATACTACGAGCAGTACTTC.

The chain uses TRBV6-1 and TRBJ1-5; possibly TRBD1 for D (5 bases). The CDR3 is made up of 14 amino acids. Trimming removed 8 bases at V and 1 base at J, with 12 bases between. The germline V gene has CDR1 MNHNS and CDR2 SASEGT. The CDR3 DNA is TGTGCCAGCGAGGCAGGGAGCAGCAATCAGCCCCAGCATTTT. Translated: CASEAGSSNQPQHF.